This entry concerns a single T cell receptor beta chain. TCRdb reprocessed the PCR reads using MiXCR. The data contain about 30,000 clones, around a fifth of them singletons. The V and J ends lost 5 bases and 4 bases respectively, with 20 bases between them. The germline gives CDR1 DFQATT, CDR2 SNEGSKA (reference sequence). The CDR3 is made up of 15 amino acids. The data derive from a study of metastatic and nonmetastatic thyroid tumors. All patients were treatment-naive before thyroid surgery. The clonotype was recovered from a female donor with papillary thyroid cancer or a benign thyroid nodule (not recorded which). Some clones in this sample may be carry-over from other donors' samples. Sequencing used blood. V is TRBV20-1 and J is TRBJ1-1; maybe TRBD1 (6 bases). CDR3 bases: TGCAGTGCTGACGCGGGCGGGGGGCGAAGCACTGAAGCTTTCTTT. This sequence encodes CSADAGGGRSTEAFF.